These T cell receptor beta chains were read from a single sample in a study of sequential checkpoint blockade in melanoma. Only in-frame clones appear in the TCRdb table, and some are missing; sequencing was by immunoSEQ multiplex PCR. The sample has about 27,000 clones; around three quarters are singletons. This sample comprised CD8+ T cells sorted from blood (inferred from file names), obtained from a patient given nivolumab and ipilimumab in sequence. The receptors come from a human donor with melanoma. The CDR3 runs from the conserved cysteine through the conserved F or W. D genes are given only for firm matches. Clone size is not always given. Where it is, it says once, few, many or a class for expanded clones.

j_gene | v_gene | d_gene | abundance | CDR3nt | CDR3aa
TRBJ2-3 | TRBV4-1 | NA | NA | TGCGCCAGCAGCCATCAGGGCTATACGCAGTATTTT | CASSHQGYTQYF
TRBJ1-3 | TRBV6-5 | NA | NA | TGTGCCAGCAGTTACTCGAGCTCTGGAAACACCATATATTTT | CASSYSSSGNTIYF
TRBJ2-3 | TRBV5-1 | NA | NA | TGCGCCAGCAGCCTCGGACAGTGGCGGGGCACAGATACGCAGTATTTT | CASSLGQWRGTDTQYF
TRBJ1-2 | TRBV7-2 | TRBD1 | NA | TGTGCCAGCAGCTCGTACCCCGGAACAGGGGTCTATGGCTACACCTTC | CASSSYPGTGVYGYTF
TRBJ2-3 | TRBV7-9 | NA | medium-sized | TGTGCCAGCAGCTTCCCCACTGCGTCCGAAAGCACAGATACGCAGTATTTT | CASSFPTASESTDTQYF
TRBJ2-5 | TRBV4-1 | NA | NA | TGCGCCAGCAGCCAAGATCGAACTTTTCCGGAGACCCAGTACTTC | CASSQDRTFPETQYF
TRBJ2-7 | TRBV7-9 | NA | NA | TGTGCCAGCAGCTTCAGCGCAGGGTTGTTGGGCTACGAGCAGTACTTC | CASSFSAGLLGYEQYF
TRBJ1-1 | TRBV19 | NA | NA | TGTGCCAGTAGTTGGGAAGGTCGCGGGGTTGAAGCTTTCTTT | CASSWEGRGVEAFF
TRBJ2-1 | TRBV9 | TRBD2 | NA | TGTGCCAGCAGCGTAGAAGCGGGATACAATGAGCAGTTCTTC | CASSVEAGYNEQFF
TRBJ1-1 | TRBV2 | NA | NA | TGTGCCAGCATGGAAAAGAGGGCTTTCTTT | CASMEKRAFF
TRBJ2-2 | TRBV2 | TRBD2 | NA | TGTGCCGGTCTCGGGAGGGACACCGGGGAGCTGTTTTTT | CAGLGRDTGELFF
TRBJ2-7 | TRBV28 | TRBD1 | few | TGTGCCAGCAGTTTCCTTATAACTAGGGACAGAGCCTACGAGCAGTACTTC | CASSFLITRDRAYEQYF
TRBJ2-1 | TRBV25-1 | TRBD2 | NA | TGTGCCAGCAGCGAGACGGGGGGGCAGGAGCAGTTCTTC | CASSETGGQEQFF
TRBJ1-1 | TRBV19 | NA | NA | TGTGCCAGTAATTCCCCGGGTTTCATGAACACTGAAGCTTTCTTT | CASNSPGFMNTEAFF
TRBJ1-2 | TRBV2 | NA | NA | TGTGCCAGCAGTCTCACGGGAGGCTACACCTTC | CASSLTGGYTF
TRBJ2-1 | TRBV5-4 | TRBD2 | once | TGTGCCAGCAGCTCCTCGGGGGGGTTCAATGAGCAGTTCTTC | CASSSSGGFNEQFF
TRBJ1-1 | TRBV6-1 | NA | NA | TGTGCCAGCAGTGAAACTGAGAGCACTGAAGCTTTCTTT | CASSETESTEAFF
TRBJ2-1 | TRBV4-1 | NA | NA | TGCGCCAGCAGCCAATCAGCGGAGAGCTCCTACAATGAGCAGTTCTTC | CASSQSAESSYNEQFF
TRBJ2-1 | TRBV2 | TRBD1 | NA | TGTGCCAGCATGTCCGCCCGGACAGGGGGCATCGATGAGCAGTTCTTC | CASMSARTGGIDEQFF
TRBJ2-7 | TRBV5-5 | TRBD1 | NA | TGTGCCAGCAGTCGACAGGGTTGGGACGAGCAGTACTTC | CASSRQGWDEQYF
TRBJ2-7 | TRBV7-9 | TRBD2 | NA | TGTGCCAGCAGCATGACTAGCGGGGGGCCCACCTACGAGCAGTACTTC | CASSMTSGGPTYEQYF